Following are 7 T cell receptor beta chains from one sample sequenced in a study of early T cells in non-severe SARS-CoV-2 infection. TCRdb re-analysed the 5' RACE reads in MiXCR, keeping a single row per CDR3 protein. In the table there are 40,000 to 45,000 distinct CDR3 sequences, roughly 6.1% of which are singletons. The specimen was whole blood, collected at baseline. Source of these receptors: an adult who was a healthcare worker with PCR-confirmed SARS-CoV-2 infection or an uninfected control (not recorded which).

This clonotype was detected many times. The J gene is TRBJ2-5, the V gene TRBV6-2 or TRBV6-3; a weak D match, TRBD2 (5 bases). Germline V gene sequence: CDR1 MNHEY, CDR2 SVGEGT. V was shortened by 4 bases and J by 8 bases, with 14 bases between the two germline ends. The CDR3 is 13 amino acids. For the CDR3, the DNA is TGTGCCAGCAGTTTTGCCGGGAAAGGAACCCAGTACTTC. Its protein is CASSFAGKGTQYF.

The V gene is TRBV11-2, the J gene TRBJ2-7; no reliable D call. The ends were cut back, 1 base at V and 1 base at J, with 8 bases in the middle. The CDR3 contains 14 residues. Germline CDR1 SGHAT, CDR2 FQNNGV. The CDR3 sequence is CASSLGPRSYEQYF. The CDR3 bases are TGTGCCAGCAGCTTAGGGCCTAGGTCCTACGAGCAGTACTTC.

This clonotype was recorded at least ten times. The V gene is TRBV6-4, the J gene TRBJ1-1; TRBD1 agrees at 7 bases. Germline trimming cut 6 bases from V and 0 bases from J; bases unmatched to any gene: 7. The CDR3 is made up of 15 amino acids. Germline assignment: CDR1 MRHNA and CDR2 SNTAGT. The CDR3 nucleotides read TGTGCCAGCAGACCACAGGGGAACTTGAACACTGAAGCTTTCTTT. Its protein product is CASRPQGNLNTEAFF.

This clonotype has at least ten counts. V gene TRBV20-1 combines with J gene TRBJ2-5; 7 bases map to TRBD2. V shed 5 bases and J 2 bases; nucleotides not matched to a gene: 5. The CDR3 is made up of 13 amino acids. Germline CDR1 and CDR2: DFQATT and SNEGSKA (reference sequence). CDR3 amino acids: CSAGLGEQETQYF. The CDR3, as DNA: TGCAGTGCTGGACTAGGAGAGCAAGAGACCCAGTACTTC.

The J gene is TRBJ2-1, the V gene TRBV7-6; no reliable D call. V gave up 6 bases and J gave up 9 bases, with 18 bases separating them. This CDR3 is built from 14 residues. In germline, CDR1 is SGHVS, CDR2 FNYEAQ. The DNA of the CDR3 is TGTGCCAGCAGTCGACCAGCCCCGCACGCTGAGCAGTTCTTC. This codes for CASSRPAPHAEQFF.

This clonotype was detected a few times. The rearrangement uses TRBV28 and TRBJ2-2; 11 nucleotides match TRBD2. V lost 5 bases, J lost 5 bases, and 4 bases stayed unmatched. Germline V gene lookup returns CDR1 MDHEN and CDR2 SYDVKM. The CDR3 is made up of 15 amino acids. CDR3 amino acids: CASSTLAGGTGELFF. DNA of the CDR3: TGTGCCAGCAGTACTCTAGCGGGAGGAACCGGGGAGCTGTTTTTT.

This clonotype was found many times. The chain uses TRBV2 and TRBJ2-3, with 7 bases fitting TRBD2. The junction had 20 bases not matched to a gene; V was cut back by 0 bases and J by 5 bases. Germline CDR1 is SNHLY and CDR2 is FYNNEI. The CDR3 consists of 20 residues. The CDR3 here is CASSEANPGTREHFVDTQYF. Here the CDR3 DNA reads TGTGCCAGCAGTGAAGCGAACCCCGGGACGCGGGAGCATTTCGTAGATACGCAGTATTTT.